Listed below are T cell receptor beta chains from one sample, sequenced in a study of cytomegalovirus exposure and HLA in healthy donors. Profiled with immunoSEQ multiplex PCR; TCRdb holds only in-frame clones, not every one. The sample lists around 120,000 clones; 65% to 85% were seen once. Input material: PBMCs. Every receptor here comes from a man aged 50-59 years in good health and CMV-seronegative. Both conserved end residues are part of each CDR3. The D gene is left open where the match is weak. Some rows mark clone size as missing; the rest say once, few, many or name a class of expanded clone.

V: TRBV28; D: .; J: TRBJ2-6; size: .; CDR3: CASSRWGLGANVLTF; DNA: TGTGCCAGCAGCCGCTGGGGGCTCGGGGCCAACGTCCTGACTTTC
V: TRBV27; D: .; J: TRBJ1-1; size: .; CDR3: CASSLSPGWANTEAFF; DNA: TGTGCCAGCAGTTTATCACCAGGGTGGGCGAACACTGAAGCTTTCTTT
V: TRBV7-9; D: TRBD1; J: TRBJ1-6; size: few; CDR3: CASSSGAGGNSPLHF; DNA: TGTGCCAGCAGCTCTGGGGCAGGGGGTAACTCACCCCTCCACTTT
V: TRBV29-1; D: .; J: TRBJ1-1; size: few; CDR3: CSVEDAQGQGAFF; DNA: TGCAGCGTTGAAGATGCTCAGGGGCAGGGAGCTTTCTTT
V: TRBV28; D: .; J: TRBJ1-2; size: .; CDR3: CASTPPWGHYGYTF; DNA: TGTGCCAGCACCCCCCCATGGGGGCACTATGGCTACACCTTC
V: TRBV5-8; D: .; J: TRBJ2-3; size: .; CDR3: CASSLIRGRTDTQYF; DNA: TGTGCCAGCAGCTTGATCAGGGGTCGAACAGATACGCAGTATTTT
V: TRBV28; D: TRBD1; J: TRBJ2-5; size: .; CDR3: CASSLSLDRGVLRETQYF; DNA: TGTGCCAGCAGCCTCTCGCTAGACAGGGGCGTCCTCCGAGAGACCCAGTACTTC
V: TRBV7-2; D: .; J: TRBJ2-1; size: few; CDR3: CASSRTSYNEQFF; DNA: TGTGCCAGCAGCAGAACTAGCTACAATGAGCAGTTCTTC
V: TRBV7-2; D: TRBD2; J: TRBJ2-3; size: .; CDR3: CASSPRLAGNTQYF; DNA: TGTGCCAGCAGCCCACGACTAGCGGGGAATACGCAGTATTTT
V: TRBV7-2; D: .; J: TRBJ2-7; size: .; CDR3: CASSLVPFGAGGSYEQYF; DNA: TGTGCCAGCAGCTTAGTCCCCTTCGGGGCAGGGGGGTCCTACGAGCAGTACTTC
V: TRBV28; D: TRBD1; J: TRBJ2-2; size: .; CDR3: CASSLPGQGHGELFF; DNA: TGTGCCAGCAGTTTGCCGGGACAGGGTCACGGGGAGCTGTTTTTT
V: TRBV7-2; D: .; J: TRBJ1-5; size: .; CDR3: CASSPGEGWDQPQHF; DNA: TGTGCCAGCAGCCCCGGGGAGGGGTGGGATCAGCCCCAGCATTTT
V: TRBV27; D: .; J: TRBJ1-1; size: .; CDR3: CASSWGDQNTEAFF; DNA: TGTGCCAGCAGTTGGGGAGACCAGAACACTGAAGCTTTCTTT
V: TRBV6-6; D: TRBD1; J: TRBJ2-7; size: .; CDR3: CASSYRTGADRPEQYF; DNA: TGTGCCAGCAGTTACCGGACAGGGGCCGACAGGCCCGAGCAGTACTTC
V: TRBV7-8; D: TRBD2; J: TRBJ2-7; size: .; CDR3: CASSLAQTSGRVNYEQYF; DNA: TGTGCCAGCAGCTTAGCGCAGACTAGCGGGAGAGTAAACTACGAGCAGTACTTC
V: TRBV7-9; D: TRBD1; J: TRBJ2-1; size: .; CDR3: CASSSTGGLGNEQFF; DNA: TGTGCCAGCAGCTCAACAGGGGGCTTAGGCAATGAGCAGTTCTTC
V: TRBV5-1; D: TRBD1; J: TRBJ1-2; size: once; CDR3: CASSVGTGPNYGYTF; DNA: TGCGCCAGCAGCGTGGGGACAGGGCCGAACTATGGCTACACCTTC
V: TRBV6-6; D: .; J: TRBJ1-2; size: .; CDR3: CASSHGGAQAGYTF; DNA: TGTGCCAGCAGCCACGGGGGGGCGCAGGCTGGCTACACCTTC
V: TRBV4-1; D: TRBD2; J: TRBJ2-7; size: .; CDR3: CASSQEGGAHEQYF; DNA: TGCGCCAGCAGCCAAGAGGGAGGGGCCCACGAGCAGTACTTC
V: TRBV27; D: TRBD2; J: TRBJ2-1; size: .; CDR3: CASSLYVPAGGGEQFF; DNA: TGTGCCAGCAGTTTATATGTTCCAGCGGGAGGGGGTGAGCAGTTCTTC
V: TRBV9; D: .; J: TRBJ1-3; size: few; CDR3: CASSTRSGNTIYF; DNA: TGTGCCAGCAGCACCAGATCTGGAAACACCATATATTTT
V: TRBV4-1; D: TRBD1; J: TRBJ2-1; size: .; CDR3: CASRAIRQGLYNEQFF; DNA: TGCGCCAGTCGGGCGATAAGACAGGGGCTATACAATGAGCAGTTCTTC
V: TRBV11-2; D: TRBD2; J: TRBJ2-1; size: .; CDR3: CASSSQTSGAYNEQFF; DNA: TGTGCCAGCAGCTCCCAGACTAGCGGGGCCTACAATGAGCAGTTCTTC
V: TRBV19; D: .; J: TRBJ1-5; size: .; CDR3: CASSISYQPQHF; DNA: TGTGCCAGTAGTATATCCTATCAGCCCCAGCATTTT
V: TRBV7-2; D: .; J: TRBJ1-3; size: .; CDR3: CASSFFLSGNTIYF; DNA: TGTGCCAGCAGCTTTTTTCTATCTGGAAACACCATATATTTT